This TCR beta chain was recorded in a study of response to subunit inactivated influenza vaccine (dated by TCRdb to about 2018). For the wider study: Deep quantitative T cell receptor repertoire profiling was used in the study to track responses to a trivalent subunit inactivated influenza vaccine.

CDR1 and CDR2 (SGHRS, YFSETQ) derive from the germline V gene. The CDR3 covers 14 residues, taking in both the cysteine and the phenylalanine. Only the CDR3 portion is preserved as DNA: 42 bases, with reading frame beginning at the first base. Trimming removed 7 bases from V and 3 bases from J, leaving 16 bases between the germline ends. The full study reports these points: The authors suggested that each seasonal influenza vaccination may recruit only a limited number of new T cells.

This clonotype was found many times. What this receptor recognizes is not known. Base qualities are missing; no much larger clone stands one base away. The library was built by means of RT-PCR. The sample was run on an Illumina HiSeq 2500. TCRdb ran its own pipeline on the public reads, namely fastp trimming at Q25 and MiXCR clone calling, and kept in-frame beta chains. Identical CDR3 protein sequences are pooled into one entry, listed with their most common genes and DNA. The sample data list roughly 760,000 distinct CDR3 sequences, and approximately 22% of these were observed just once. The ten largest clones add up to about a tenth of the sample.

Recombination joined TRBV5-1 with TRBJ1-2; tentative D gene TRBD1, with 5 bases matching. The clonotype originates from a man over 45 who received an inactivated influenza vaccine. Donor details come from another sample of the same person, matched by shared clones. This specimen consisted of PBMCs from blood, obtained 4 to 6 days after vaccination. In nucleotide form, the sequence is TGCGCCAGCCGCACTGGGACGGTTTACTATGGCTACACCTTC. Its translation reads: CASRTGTVYYGYTF.